This TCR beta chain was captured in a study of T cells after yellow fever vaccination. Study-wide results and caveats: Most clones from primary vaccination were detected again post-booster (almost 98% CD4, 70% to 90% CD8).

TCRdb reprocessed the 5' RACE reads with MiXCR, giving one entry per CDR3 protein. The table shows hundreds of thousands of distinct CDR3 sequences, with about 12% occurring only once. The CDR3 sequence is 15 residues long. CDR1 is LNHNV and CDR2 is YYDKDF in the germline V gene (reference sequence). V shed 1 base, J shed 4 bases, and the junction held 5 bases outside the gene matches. To note about this clonotype: What it recognizes is unknown.

This specimen was PBMCs, taken on the day of the yellow fever booster vaccination. The genes are TRBV15 and TRBJ2-7, with TRBD2 matching over 9 bases. This clonotype was sampled from a man under 40 who received the YFV17D yellow fever vaccine. As DNA, the CDR3 is TGTGCCACCAGCAGAGGCCCAGCGGGAGGTTACGAGCAGTACTTC. Amino acid sequence: CATSRGPAGGYEQYF.